This TCR beta chain was retrieved from a study of human T cells and chemical hapten exposure. Study overall: Variability of per-sample TCR yields stemmed mainly from small differences in pooled library volume. Findings and limits, study-wide: PT1 expanded TCR counts and patch test score were linked, and their correlation was positive. The study found that DPC sensitization did not change TCRs above 1 in 1000 frequency.

Using its own MiXCR run on the RACE reads, TCRdb lists one record per CDR3 protein. Of 350,000 to 400,000 distinct CDR3 sequences in the sample, nearly 6.5% are singletons; the top ten hold around 5.8%. Time point meaning: patch test 2, 6 weeks after DPC sensitization. Documented treatment: therapeutic diphenylcyclopropenone sensitization with weekly scalp DPC. Whole blood, unfractionated, served as the material for total RNA extraction. With respect to this clonotype: As yet, its antigen is unknown. No conserved phenylalanine or tryptophan is present at the end of the CDR3, so a read error is the likely explanation.

Trimming took off 3 bases at V and 0 bases at J, with 9 bases between the two ends. In germline, CDR1 is SGHKS, CDR2 YYEKEE (reference sequence). The CDR3 has 15 amino acids. The specimen was whole blood, collected in connection with sensitization to the hapten diphenylcyclopropenone (DPC). The TCR originated in a woman aged 18 to 35 with alopecia areata. Some clones in this sample may be carry-over from other donors' samples. The chain joins TRBV5-5 to TRBJ2-2, with D maybe TRBD1 (6 bases). The CDR3 sequence is CASSSGVANTGELFL. DNA for the CDR3: TGTGCCAGCAGCTCAGGGGTCGCGAACACCGGGGAGCTGTTTTTA.